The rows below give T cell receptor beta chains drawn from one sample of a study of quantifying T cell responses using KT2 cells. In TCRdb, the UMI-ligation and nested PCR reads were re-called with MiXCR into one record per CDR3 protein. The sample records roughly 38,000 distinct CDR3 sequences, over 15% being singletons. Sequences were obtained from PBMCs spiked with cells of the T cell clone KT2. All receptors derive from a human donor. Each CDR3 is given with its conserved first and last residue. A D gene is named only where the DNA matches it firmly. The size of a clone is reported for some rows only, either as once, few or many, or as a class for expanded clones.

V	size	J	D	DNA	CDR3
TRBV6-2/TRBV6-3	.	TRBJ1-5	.	TGTGCCAGCAGTTTACAAAGCAATCAGCCCCAGCATTTT	CASSLQSNQPQHF
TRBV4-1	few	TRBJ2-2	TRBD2	TGCGCCAGCAGCCAAGAGGGTGGCGGGGGGGCTATCGCCGGGGAGCTGTTTTTT	CASSQEGGGGAIAGELFF
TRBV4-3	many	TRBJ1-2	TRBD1	TGCGCCAGCAGCCAGGACAGGGGAACAACTGGCTACACCTTC	CASSQDRGTTGYTF
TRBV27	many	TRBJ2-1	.	TGTGCCAGCAGTTTATTAGACGAGCAGTTCTTC	CASSLLDEQFF
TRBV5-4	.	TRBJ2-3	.	TGTGCCAGCAGCCCCGGGACAACTAGCACAGATACGCAGTATTTT	CASSPGTTSTDTQYF
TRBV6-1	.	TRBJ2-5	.	TGTGCCAGCAGTGAAGATGGTAGTAAGCGGGTCAAATTC	CASSEDGSKRVKF
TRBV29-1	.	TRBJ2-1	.	TGCAGCGTTGATGATTTGGTGGGGGGGCCCAATGAGCAGTTCTTC	CSVDDLVGGPNEQFF
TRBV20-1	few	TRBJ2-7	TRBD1	TGCAGTGCTAGGGCTACGACAGGGGGCAGGGGAGGCGAGCAGTACTTC	CSARATTGGRGGEQYF
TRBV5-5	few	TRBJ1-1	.	TGTGCCAGCAGCTTGTGGACAAGCAACACTGAAGCTTTCTTT	CASSLWTSNTEAFF
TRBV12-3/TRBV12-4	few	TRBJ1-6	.	TGTGCCAGCAGTTATTGGGATGATAATTCACCCCTCCACTTT	CASSYWDDNSPLHF
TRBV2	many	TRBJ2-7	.	TGTGCCAGCAGTGAAAACGATCACTACGAGCAGTACTTC	CASSENDHYEQYF
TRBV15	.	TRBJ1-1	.	TGTGCCACCAGCAGGTACCAGGACAGTAACACTGAAGCTTTCTTT	CATSRYQDSNTEAFF
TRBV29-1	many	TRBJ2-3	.	TGCAGCGTTCGCTGGGACTTCACAGATACGCAGTATTTT	CSVRWDFTDTQYF
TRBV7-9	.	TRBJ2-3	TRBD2	TGTGCCAGCAGCTTTGGGAAGCGGGAGGGCCGCGAAGATACGCAGTATTTT	CASSFGKREGREDTQYF
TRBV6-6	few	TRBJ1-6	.	TGTGCCAGCAGTGAAAGACAGGATAATTCACCCCTCCACTTT	CASSERQDNSPLHF
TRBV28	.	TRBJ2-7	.	TGTGCCAGCAGTTCCCCGGGGCAGGCCTACGAGCAGTACTTC	CASSSPGQAYEQYF
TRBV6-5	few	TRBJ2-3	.	TGTGCCAGCAGTGGCCCTGGGACAGATACGCAGTATTTT	CASSGPGTDTQYF
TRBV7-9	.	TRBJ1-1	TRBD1	TGTGCCAGCAGCGGGGACAGTGAAGCTTTCTTT	CASSGDSEAFF
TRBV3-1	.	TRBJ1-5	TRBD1	TGTGCCAGCAGCCAAGATCCCTTTTGGGACAGGGAAGGCCAGCCCCAGCATTTT	CASSQDPFWDREGQPQHF
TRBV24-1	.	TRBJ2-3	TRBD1	TGTGCCACCAGTGATTTGGGCAACAGGGGGACGGACCTGTCTAGCACAGATACGCAGTATTTT	CATSDLGNRGTDLSSTDTQYF
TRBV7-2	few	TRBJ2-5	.	TGTGCCAGCAGCTTCTCAGGTTTTGAGACCCAGTACTTC	CASSFSGFETQYF
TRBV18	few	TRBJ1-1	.	TGTGCCAGCTCACCACCGGCGAACACTGAAGCTTTCTTT	CASSPPANTEAFF
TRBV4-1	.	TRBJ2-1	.	TGCGCCAGCAGCCAAGGGGCCGGGACTCAAGGAGGGGAGCAGTTCTTC	CASSQGAGTQGGEQFF
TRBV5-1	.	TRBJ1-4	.	TGCGCCAGCAGATTACACTCAACTAATGAAAAACTGTTTTTT	CASRLHSTNEKLFF
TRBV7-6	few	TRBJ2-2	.	TGTGCCACCCGAAGGGGGTACGGCGGGGTGAACACCGGGGAGCTGTTTTTT	CATRRGYGGVNTGELFF
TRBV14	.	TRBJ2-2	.	TGTGCAAGCCAAACAGGTTACACCGGGGAGCTGTTTTTT	CASQTGYTGELFF
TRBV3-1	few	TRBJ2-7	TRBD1	TGTGCCAGCAGCGAAGACAGGGGCTCCTACGAGCAGTACTTC	CASSEDRGSYEQYF
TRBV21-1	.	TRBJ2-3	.	TGTGCCAGCCGGTTCCCCGGGACTAGCGGGAGAGATACGCAGTATTTT	CASRFPGTSGRDTQYF